The 27 T cell receptor beta chains below all came from one sample that was sequenced in a study of T-cell memory formation after mild COVID-19. Each CDR3 protein is one row after TCRdb ran MiXCR on the 5' RACE reads. This table holds approximately 250,000 distinct CDR3 sequences, 15% to 20% found once. The sample taken for sequencing was PBMCs or a T cell subset sorted from them (not recorded which). The source is a man younger than 35 who had mild COVID-19 (a few samples of this study predate the infection). Cell type and time point are not known.

The chain joins TRBV3-1 to TRBJ2-5; 9 bases match TRBD2. This CDR3 region has 17 residues. With 3 bases clipped from V and 5 bases from J, the junction kept 13 bases outside the gene matches. Germline V lookup: CDR1 LGHDT, CDR2 YNNKEL (reference sequence). The CDR3 loop reads CASSHEVGTSTAETQYF. The CDR3 DNA is TGTGCCAGCAGCCATGAGGTCGGGACTAGCACTGCGGAGACCCAGTACTTC.

This chain links TRBV7-2 with TRBJ1-5; unclear D gene. The CDR3 runs to 13 residues. Germline CDR1 reads SGHTA; CDR2 reads FQGNSA. Trimming removed 8 bases from V and 2 bases from J, with 10 bases in between. The CDR3 here is CASGVRGNQPQHF. The CDR3 DNA reads TGTGCCAGCGGGGTACGAGGCAATCAGCCCCAGCATTTT.

The chain has TRBV5-1 and TRBJ2-7, with D maybe TRBD1 (6 bases). The CDR3 is made up of 13 amino acids. The ends were cut back, 5 bases at V and 4 bases at J, with 13 bases in the middle. Germline CDR1 reads SGHRS; CDR2 reads YFSETQ. The CDR3 region has the DNA TGCGCCAGCAGTCTAGACAGGCCTTACGAGCAGTACTTC. Translated, it gives CASSLDRPYEQYF.

This clonotype came up many times. The V call is TRBV7-9, the J call TRBJ2-7, with D unclear. Trimming took 3 bases from V and 2 from J, leaving 8 bases between them. The germline CDR1 and CDR2 sequences are SEHNR and FQNEAQ (reference sequence). The CDR3 contains 13 residues. The CDR3 nucleotides are TGTGCCAGCAGCTTTGAACCCACCTACGAGCAGTACTTC. This codes for CASSFEPTYEQYF.

The V and J genes are TRBV6-5 and TRBJ2-1, with unresolved D. The V end lost 0 bases, the J end lost 3 bases, and 12 bases lay between the germline ends. Germline CDR1 is MNHEY and CDR2 is SVGAGI. This CDR3 has 16 residues. The CDR3 region is CASSYSARPDYNEQFF. The CDR3 DNA is TGTGCCAGCAGTTACTCGGCACGCCCGGACTACAATGAGCAGTTCTTC.

This sequence joins TRBV6-2 or TRBV6-3 and TRBJ1-1, with 8 nucleotides matching TRBD1. Germline CDR1 is MNHEY and CDR2 is SVGEGT. The trim removed 10 bases at V and 4 bases at J, leaving 14 bases unmatched. The CDR3 has 15 amino acids. CDR3 coding DNA: TGTGCCATCAAACCTCCGGACAGGGCGGGCACTGAAGCTTTCTTT. Its protein is CAIKPPDRAGTEAFF.

This chain joins TRBV7-3 and TRBJ2-6, with D hard to call. Trimming left V 1 base short and J 6 bases short, with 4 bases between. Germline V lookup: CDR1 SGHTA, CDR2 FQGTGA. The CDR3 sequence is 13 residues long. The CDR3 DNA reads as TGTGCCAGCAGCTTAAGTCCGGCCAACGTCCTGACTTTC. Its translation is CASSLSPANVLTF. The full variable domain, its missing parts supplied by reference TRBV7-3 and TRBJ2-6, is GAGVSQTPSNKVTEKGKYVELRCDPISGHTALYWYRQSLGQGPEFLIYFQGTGAADDSGLPNDRFFAVRPEGSVSTLKIQRTERGDSAVYLCASSLSPANVLTFGAGSRLTVL.

Only a few counts were recorded for this clonotype. The rearrangement uses TRBV4-2 and TRBJ2-7; 7 nucleotides match TRBD1. CDR1 is LGHNA, CDR2 YNFKEQ, per germline. CDR3 length: 14 residues. J lost 2 bases, V lost 4 bases, and 5 bases had no gene match. The CDR3: CASSPGQSAYEQYF. Here the CDR3 DNA reads TGTGCCAGCAGCCCGGGACAGAGCGCCTACGAGCAGTACTTC.

This clonotype was seen a handful of times. V usage is TRBV7-3 and J usage is TRBJ2-2, with TRBD1 as a possible D gene (6 bases). Looked up from germline, CDR1 is SGHTA and CDR2 is FQGTGA. The CDR3 has 17 amino acids. The germline V and J ends were trimmed by 4 bases and 3 bases, with 18 bases remaining between them. CDR3 loop: CASSSHTPRGDTGELFF. CDR3 coding DNA: TGTGCCAGCAGCTCGCACACCCCCAGGGGAGACACCGGGGAGCTGTTTTTT.

This clonotype was observed a handful of times. The gene calls are TRBV6-5 and TRBJ2-3; TRBD2 matches 9 bases. V lost 10 bases, J lost 1 base, and 3 bases stayed unmatched. This CDR3 is 13 amino acids long. The germline CDR1 and CDR2 sequences are MNHEY and SVGAGI. The CDR3 DNA sequence: TGTGCCACCTTAGCGGGGGGCACAGATACGCAGTATTTT. Amino acids: CATLAGGTDTQYF.

This clonotype showed up just a few times. The chain uses TRBV6-5 and TRBJ1-2; TRBD1 matches at 10 bases. The CDR3 loop spans 14 amino acids. Germline CDR1 reads MNHEY; CDR2 reads SVGAGI. V shed 4 bases and J 8 bases; nucleotides not matched to a gene: 7. DNA of the CDR3: TGTGCCAGCAGTTGGGACAGGGGATTGGTCGGCTACACCTTC. Protein: CASSWDRGLVGYTF.

This clonotype was seen only a few times. The chain recombines TRBV19 with TRBJ2-2; D is perhaps TRBD2 (5 bases). The V gene's germline CDR1 is LNHDA and CDR2 SQIVND (reference sequence). This CDR3 region has 16 residues. Deletions cut 4 bases from V and 3 bases from J, with 15 bases between. The CDR3 protein is CASSTPGSGYTGELFF. CDR3 nucleotide sequence: TGTGCCAGTAGTACCCCCGGAAGCGGATACACCGGGGAGCTGTTTTTT. Supplemented by reference TRBV19 and TRBJ2-2, the full variable domain reads DGGITQSPKYLFRKEGQNVTLSCEQNLNHDAMYWYRQDPGQGLRLIYYSQIVNDFQKGDIAEGYSVSREKKESFPLTVTSAQKNPTAFYLCASSTPGSGYTGELFFGEGSRLTVL.

This chain links TRBV11-1 with TRBJ2-3; 7 bases align to TRBD2. J lost 0 bases, V lost 5 bases, and 5 bases had no gene match. Per the germline V gene, CDR1 is SGHAT and CDR2 is FQDESV (reference sequence). The CDR3 runs 15 residues. The DNA for the CDR3 is TGTGCCAGCAGCAACAGCGGGGCTAGCACAGATACGCAGTATTTT. Its protein product is CASSNSGASTDTQYF.

The chain combines TRBV12-3 or TRBV12-4 with TRBJ1-5; D perhaps matches TRBD1 (5 bases). The CDR3 has 13 residues. Trimming shortened V by 8 bases and J by 5 bases, and 13 bases separated the two germline ends. This CDR3 is CASSLTRDQPQHF. Written as DNA, the CDR3 is TGTGCCAGCTCGCTCACCAGGGATCAGCCCCAGCATTTT.

The chain uses TRBV4-1 and TRBJ1-1; 11 bases map to TRBD1. Germline CDR1 MGHRA, CDR2 YSYEKL. The trim removed 3 bases at V and 6 bases at J, leaving 6 bases unmatched. The CDR3 runs to 15 residues. The CDR3 here is CASSQLRDRGSEAFF. CDR3 in DNA: TGCGCCAGCAGCCAGCTCCGGGACAGGGGGTCTGAAGCTTTCTTT.

V and J are TRBV29-1 and TRBJ2-3; possibly TRBD2 for D (6 bases). V was pared by 8 bases and J by 4 bases, with 28 bases between. From germline, CDR1 is SQVTM and CDR2 ANQGSEA. The CDR3 runs to 17 residues. The CDR3 sequence: CSTERVGSAGSADTQYF. CDR3 nucleotides: TGCAGCACTGAGCGCGTGGGCTCGGCGGGGAGCGCAGATACGCAGTATTTT.

This clonotype has more than one count but fewer than ten. V and J are TRBV18 and TRBJ2-1; the D gene is possibly TRBD1 (6 bases). Between the trimmed V and J ends, which lost 6 bases and 0 bases, there was a span of 9 bases. Germline lookup yields CDR1 KGHSH and CDR2 LQKENI. This CDR3 has 14 residues. The CDR3 DNA reads TGTGCCAGCTCGGACAGTCGCTCCTACAATGAGCAGTTCTTC. Encoded protein: CASSDSRSYNEQFF.

The rearrangement uses TRBV11-2 and TRBJ2-2; D is uncertain. The V end lost 4 bases, the J end lost 3 bases, and 9 bases lay between the germline ends. Germline assignment: CDR1 SGHAT and CDR2 FQNNGV. The CDR3 loop spans 14 amino acids. This chain's CDR3 is CASSSNGYTGELFF. CDR3 coding DNA: TGTGCCAGCAGCTCCAACGGGTACACCGGGGAGCTGTTTTTT.

The J gene is TRBJ2-3, the V gene TRBV29-1, with 7 nucleotides matching TRBD1. This CDR3 is built from 14 residues. Germline lookup yields CDR1 SQVTM and CDR2 ANQGSEA. V lost 4 bases, J lost 1 base, and 5 bases stayed unmatched. Written as DNA, the CDR3 is TGCAGCGTTGCCCGGCAGGGGGGCACAGATACGCAGTATTTT. The encoded protein is CSVARQGGTDTQYF.

This clonotype showed up just a few times. The rearrangement joins TRBV7-9 to TRBJ2-7, with 9 bases matching TRBD1. Germline CDR1 SEHNR, CDR2 FQNEAQ (reference sequence). Trimming removed 5 bases from V and 4 bases from J; junction bases left unmatched: 6. The CDR3 runs to 14 residues. The CDR3 loop reads CASSAAGQGYEQYF. CDR3 nucleotide sequence: TGTGCCAGCAGCGCGGCGGGACAGGGATACGAGCAGTACTTC.

The V call is TRBV9, the J call TRBJ1-1; D is perhaps TRBD1 (6 bases). Germline assignment: CDR1 SGDLS and CDR2 YYNGEE. Trimming stripped 3 bases from V and 3 bases from J, with 18 bases between. The CDR3 length is 16 residues. The CDR3 loop is CASSGGGPPGDTEAFF. In DNA form, the CDR3 reads TGTGCCAGCAGCGGGGGGGGCCCCCCAGGGGACACTGAAGCTTTCTTT.

The chain is built from TRBV4-3 and TRBJ2-5; D may be TRBD1 or TRBD2 (6 bases each). V was pared by 4 bases and J by 2 bases, with 14 bases between. The CDR3 is 15 residues long. Per the germline V gene, CDR1 is LGHNA and CDR2 is YSLEER. CDR3: CASSPLWGAQETQYF. The CDR3 DNA is TGCGCCAGCAGCCCACTGTGGGGGGCACAAGAGACCCAGTACTTC.

The chain carries TRBV12-3 or TRBV12-4 and TRBJ2-1, with D tentatively TRBD2 (5 bases). This CDR3 spans 15 amino acids. V dropped 4 bases and J dropped 2 bases, with 12 bases sitting between them. The CDR3 loop reads CASSSPGIAYNEQFF. CDR3 coding DNA: TGTGCCAGCAGTTCCCCGGGGATCGCCTACAATGAGCAGTTCTTC.

The sample holds a few counts of this clonotype. The rearrangement links TRBV12-3 or TRBV12-4 to TRBJ2-2; TRBD2 is a possible D gene (5 bases). This CDR3 region has 13 residues. V lost 11 bases and J lost 1, with 11 bases in between. CDR3 amino acids: CAVDAGNTGELFF. The CDR3 DNA is TGTGCCGTAGATGCGGGGAACACCGGGGAGCTGTTTTTT.

This clonotype was seen a few times. The chain uses TRBV4-3 and TRBJ1-2; tentative D call: TRBD1 (5 bases). V lost 3 bases to trimming and J lost 7 bases, with 12 bases between them. The CDR3 covers 13 residues. Per the germline V gene, CDR1 is LGHNA and CDR2 is YSLEER. This CDR3 is CASSQGGSGGYTF. In DNA, the CDR3 is TGCGCCAGCAGCCAGGGGGGATCGGGTGGCTACACCTTC.

V is TRBV15 and J is TRBJ2-3; D unclear. This CDR3 is built from 14 residues. Germline CDR1 is LNHNV and CDR2 is YYDKDF (reference sequence). V was shortened by 0 bases and J by 5 bases, with 9 bases between the two germline ends. The CDR3 DNA reads as TGTGCCACCAGCAGAGATCTCGAAGTAGATACGCAGTATTTT. Translated: CATSRDLEVDTQYF.

This clonotype occurred a few times. The chain is built from TRBV20-1 and TRBJ2-7; D is unclear. V lost 6 bases to trimming and J lost 2 bases, with 11 bases between them. Germline lookup yields CDR1 DFQATT and CDR2 SNEGSKA (reference sequence). The CDR3 runs 12 residues. The CDR3 nucleotides are TGCAGTGCAAGTAGTCCCACCTACGAGCAGTACTTC. Protein sequence: CSASSPTYEQYF.